These 10 T cell receptor beta chains were all obtained from the same sample, sequenced in a study of blood T cell repertoires in COVID-19. TCRdb keeps only in-frame clones here, not all; method: immunoSEQ multiplex PCR. The repertoire has around 100,000 clones, more than 65% of them found once; the top ten carry around 10%. Specimen: peripheral blood. Receptors originate from a woman between 70 and 85 years old with acute or convalescent COVID-19.

The chain uses TRBV4-1 and TRBJ2-1, with 10 nucleotides matching TRBD2. Germline V gene sequence: CDR1 MGHRA, CDR2 YSYEKL. CDR3 length: 16 amino acids. V was pared by 1 base and J by 5 bases, with 5 bases of the junction left unmatched. The CDR3 DNA sequence: TGCGCCAGCAGCCAAGCTAGCGGGGGACCCGACAATGAGCAGTTCTTC. The encoded protein is CASSQASGGPDNEQFF.

The chain employs TRBV6-5 and TRBJ1-2; D uncertain. V lost 0 bases to trimming and J lost 5 bases, with 10 bases between them. The germline gives CDR1 MNHEY, CDR2 SVGAGI. The CDR3 length is 14 residues. CDR3 residues: CASSYSSETYGYTF. In DNA, the CDR3 is TGTGCCAGCAGTTACTCGTCGGAGACTTATGGCTACACCTTC.

The genes are TRBV11-2 and TRBJ1-1, with unresolved D. Germline V gives CDR1 SGHAT, CDR2 FQNNGV. The CDR3 sequence is 10 residues long. Trimming left V 1 base short and J 11 bases short, with 5 bases between. This CDR3 reads CASSLGRAFF. Here the CDR3 DNA reads TGTGCCAGCAGCTTAGGTCGGGCTTTCTTT.

The DNA for the CDR3 is TGTGCCAGCTCACGACAGGTGGGACCCATCTACGAGCAGTACTTC. The encoded protein is CASSRQVGPIYEQYF. V usage is TRBV18 and J usage is TRBJ2-7; the D gene is possibly TRBD1 (6 bases). The CDR3 sequence is 15 residues long. Germline CDR1 KGHSH, CDR2 LQKENI. V was pared by 4 bases and J by 3 bases, with 16 bases between. The full variable domain, completed using reference TRBV18 and TRBJ2-7, is NAGVMQNPRHLVRRRGQEARLRCSPMKGHSHVYWYRQLPEEGLKFMVYLQKENIIDESGMPKERFSAEFPKEGPSILRIQQVVRGDSAAYFCASSRQVGPIYEQYFGPGTRLTVT.

V is TRBV20-1 and J is TRBJ1-2; maybe TRBD1 (6 bases). CDR1 and CDR2 (germline): DFQATT, SNEGSKA (reference sequence). The CDR3 sequence is 14 residues long. V gave up 3 bases and J gave up 0 bases, with 11 bases separating them. CDR3: CSASDRIANYGYTF. The CDR3 DNA reads as TGCAGTGCTAGTGACAGGATAGCTAACTATGGCTACACCTTC.

The V and J genes are TRBV3-1 (or the pseudogene TRBV3-2) and TRBJ2-3; possible D gene TRBD2, 6 bases. Germline CDR1 reads LGHDT; CDR2 reads YNNKEL (reference sequence). The CDR3 covers 15 residues. Trimming cost V 6 bases and J 6 bases, with 19 bases left between them. The DNA of the CDR3 is TGTGCCAGCAGTCGGGGCGGGACTGAGAGGGATACGCAGTATTTT. Its translation is CASSRGGTERDTQYF.

For this clone: The identical CDR3 is also encoded by other nucleotide sequences in the sample. V and J are TRBV15 and TRBJ2-3; 8 bases are a match to TRBD1. The CDR3 runs to 14 residues. Trimming removed 1 base from V and 6 bases from J; junction bases left unmatched: 3. Germline V CDR1 and CDR2: LNHNV, YYDKDF (reference sequence). The CDR3 sequence: CATSRVNRGDTQYF. CDR3 DNA sequence: TGTGCCACCAGCAGAGTGAACAGGGGGGATACGCAGTATTTT.

This chain uses TRBV28 with TRBJ2-5; the D gene is possibly TRBD2 (5 bases). V was pared by 2 bases and J by 3 bases, with 13 bases between. CDR1 is MDHEN and CDR2 is SYDVKM in the germline V gene. The CDR3 runs to 15 residues. DNA for the CDR3: TGTGCCAGCAGTTTAGGAGGAGCGGCAAAAGAGACCCAGTACTTC. Translated: CASSLGGAAKETQYF.

This clone has a single count. The rearrangement uses TRBV30 and TRBJ1-4; possible D gene TRBD1, 5 bases. The CDR3 totals 14 residues. With 0 bases removed from V and 5 bases from J, the gap between germline ends came to 10 bases. Germline-derived CDR1 and CDR2 are GTSNPN and SVGIG (reference sequence). In DNA form, the CDR3 reads TGTGCCTGGAGTGTACCTAGGGGAAATGAAAAACTGTTTTTT. Translated: CAWSVPRGNEKLFF.

The chain couples TRBV19 to TRBJ2-5; D not resolved. V was clipped by 4 bases and J by 2 bases, with 8 bases between them. This CDR3 comprises 13 residues. Germline CDR1 reads LNHDA; CDR2 reads SQIVND (reference sequence). Written as DNA, the CDR3 is TGTGCCAGTAGTAATGGCAGACAAGAGACCCAGTACTTC. This gives the protein CASSNGRQETQYF.